A selection of T cell receptor beta chains follows, all from one sample in a study of blood T cell repertoires in COVID-19. Profiling relied on immunoSEQ multiplex PCR, and the TCRdb table lists in-frame clones only, not all of them. The sample holds roughly 150,000 clones, approximately 90% seen once. The sequenced sample was peripheral blood. These TCRs come from a human donor in a cohort sampled during active COVID-19. Both conserved end residues are part of each CDR3. D genes are given only for firm matches. Clone size is not always given. Where it is, it says once, few, many or a class for expanded clones.

TRBV2	TRBJ1-5	.	once	TGTGCCAGCAAACGGGATGGGAGCAATCAGCCCCAGCATTTT	CASKRDGSNQPQHF
TRBV4-1	TRBJ2-7	.	once	TGCGCCAGCAGCCAAGAGGTCAGGATCCACGAGCAGTACTTC	CASSQEVRIHEQYF
TRBV28	TRBJ2-7	.	.	TGTGCCAGCAGTTACACCGAGCAGTACTTC	CASSYTEQYF
TRBV28	TRBJ1-1	.	.	TGTGCCAGCATCTCCGTGTACGGGGTGACGAACACTGAAGCTTTCTTT	CASISVYGVTNTEAFF
TRBV5-1	TRBJ2-1	.	.	TGCGCCAGCAGCTTGAGAGGGAGCCCTGTTTACAATGAGCAGTTCTTC	CASSLRGSPVYNEQFF
TRBV10-1	TRBJ2-7	TRBD2	.	TGCGCCAGCAGTGAAAGGGAGGGTGGGTCCTCCTACGAGCAGTACTTC	CASSEREGGSSYEQYF
TRBV23-1	TRBJ2-3	.	.	TGCGCCAGCAGTCAATCGAAAAGCCTCTACAGAGCGCAGTATTTT	CASSQSKSLYRAQYF
TRBV29-1	TRBJ1-1	.	.	TGCAGCGTTGAGGAGGGGCAGGGCACTGAAGCTTTCTTT	CSVEEGQGTEAFF
TRBV28	TRBJ2-1	.	.	TGTGCCAGCAGTTTATCTTGGCTGAGGCACCTCCCCGACTCCTGGGAGTTCTTC	CASSLSWLRHLPDSWEFF
TRBV7-2	TRBJ2-7	TRBD1	.	TGTGCCAGCAGCTTAGCCGGGACAGGGGGCACCGAGCAGTACTTC	CASSLAGTGGTEQYF
TRBV19	TRBJ2-7	TRBD2	.	TGTGCCAGTAGTATTAGCGGGGGGGACTACGAGCAGTACTTC	CASSISGGDYEQYF
TRBV10-3	TRBJ1-1	.	.	TGTGCCATCAGTGAGTCGGGCAGGTTAAACACTGAAGCTTTCTTT	CAISESGRLNTEAFF
TRBV30	TRBJ2-7	.	once	TGTGCCTGGAACCAACAGGGCCCCTACGAGCAGTACTTC	CAWNQQGPYEQYF
TRBV6-5	TRBJ1-2	.	once	TGTGCCAGCAGTTACTACGGCGGCCCCTATGGCTACACCTTC	CASSYYGGPYGYTF
TRBV4-3	TRBJ1-2	TRBD1	.	TGCGCCAGCAGCCAAGACCCCAGGGGGCCAGGGGGTAACTATGGCTACACCTTC	CASSQDPRGPGGNYGYTF
TRBV29-1	TRBJ2-7	TRBD1	.	TGCAGCGTCAAGGGGGCAGGGGTCTACGAGCAGTACTTC	CSVKGAGVYEQYF
TRBV21-1	TRBJ2-1	.	.	TGTGCCAGCAGCACCGGGTTCCACAATGAGCAGTTCTTC	CASSTGFHNEQFF
TRBV10-1	TRBJ2-3	TRBD2	.	TGCGCCAGCAAGCCGACTAGCGGGAGCACAGATACGCAGTATTTT	CASKPTSGSTDTQYF
TRBV5-8	TRBJ1-1	.	.	TGTGCCAGCAGCCTGGGCAGGAACACTGAAGCTTTCTTT	CASSLGRNTEAFF
TRBV4-3	TRBJ1-4	TRBD1	.	TGCGCCAGCAGCCAGGGACAGCTTAATGAAAAACTGTTTTTT	CASSQGQLNEKLFF
TRBV28	TRBJ2-7	.	.	TGTGCCAGCAGTTTAAGCCTGCGGGAGCAGTACTTC	CASSLSLREQYF
TRBV7-8	TRBJ2-7	TRBD2	.	TGTGCCAGCAGCTTAGACGGGGGGGCCAGTGAGCAGTACTTC	CASSLDGGASEQYF
TRBV9	TRBJ2-1	TRBD2	.	TGTGCCAGCAGCGTAGGGCGGGGGGGATACAATGAGCAGTTCTTC	CASSVGRGGYNEQFF
TRBV4-3	TRBJ2-7	TRBD2	.	TGCGCCAGCAGCCAAGGAGCGGGGGGGTCCTACGAGCAGTACTTC	CASSQGAGGSYEQYF
TRBV5-6	TRBJ1-5	TRBD1	.	TGTGCCAGCAGCTTGAAGGACAGGGCAAATCAGCCCCAGCATTTT	CASSLKDRANQPQHF
TRBV15	TRBJ2-7	.	.	TGTGCCACCAGCGCTAACAAACGGGGAATCTACGAGCAGTACTTC	CATSANKRGIYEQYF
TRBV7-6	TRBJ1-5	.	.	TGTGCCAGCAGCTTAGCGATAGTACCGACTGACAATCAGCCCCAGCATTTT	CASSLAIVPTDNQPQHF
TRBV19	TRBJ2-5	TRBD2	.	TGTGCCAGTAGTATACGCGAGACTAGCGGCCAAGAGACCCAGTACTTC	CASSIRETSGQETQYF
TRBV4-1	TRBJ2-3	.	.	TGCGCCAGCAGCCAAGATCCGAGTGGTACGCAGTATTTT	CASSQDPSGTQYF
TRBV27	TRBJ1-2	TRBD1	.	TGTGCCAGCAGTTCGGGACAGGGGCATAACTATGGCTACACCTTC	CASSSGQGHNYGYTF
TRBV29-1	TRBJ2-1	TRBD2	once	TGCAGCGTTCATCCGGGACTAGCGGGTAATGAGCAGTTCTTC	CSVHPGLAGNEQFF
TRBV5-6	TRBJ2-1	TRBD2	.	TGTGCCAGCAGCTTGGGCGTAGCGGGAGGTGCTGAGCAGTTCTTC	CASSLGVAGGAEQFF
TRBV6-6	TRBJ1-2	TRBD1	.	TGTGCCAGCAGTTACTCTAGGGGGCCAAGTGGCTACACCTTC	CASSYSRGPSGYTF
TRBV4-3	TRBJ2-7	TRBD1	.	TGCGCCAGCAGCCAAGTAGGGACAGGGACCTACGAGCAGTACTTC	CASSQVGTGTYEQYF
TRBV6-4	TRBJ2-3	TRBD2	.	TGTGCCAGCAGTGACTCAAGTAGCGGGGTTCAGTATTTT	CASSDSSSGVQYF
TRBV28	TRBJ2-3	TRBD2	.	TGTGCCAGCAGTCGCCGGACTAGCGGGGACCTCACAGATACGCAGTATTTT	CASSRRTSGDLTDTQYF
TRBV7-2	TRBJ2-5	TRBD2	few	TGTGCCAGCAGCTTAGCGACTAGCGGGAGCCAAGAGACCCAGTACTTC	CASSLATSGSQETQYF
TRBV10-3	TRBJ1-1	.	few	TGTGCCATCAGTGAGTCTGGACAGACTCGTCTGACCCCGCACCCGTCCGCTAACACTGAAGCTTTCTTT	CAISESGQTRLTPHPSANTEAFF
TRBV14	TRBJ2-1	TRBD2	.	TGTGCCAGCAGCCTTGGACTAGTAACAAATGAGCAGTTCTTC	CASSLGLVTNEQFF
TRBV30	TRBJ2-7	TRBD2	.	TGTGCCTGGAGTCTAGCGGCGGCCTACGAGCAGTACTTC	CAWSLAAAYEQYF
TRBV5-1	TRBJ2-2	.	.	TGCGCCAGCAGCTACTTGGCGGGGAGGAACACCGGGGAGCTGTTTTTT	CASSYLAGRNTGELFF
TRBV6-5	TRBJ1-6	TRBD1	.	TGTGCCAGCAGTTACTCGATGGGACAGGGTTATTCACCCCTCCACTTT	CASSYSMGQGYSPLHF
TRBV14	TRBJ2-7	TRBD1	.	TGTGCCAGCAGCCAAGCGGACAGGGGCTCCTACGAGCAGTACTTC	CASSQADRGSYEQYF
TRBV19	TRBJ1-5	.	few	TGTGCCAGTAGTATCGATGGTCGGGGGGCCATTAATCAGCCCCAGCATTTT	CASSIDGRGAINQPQHF
TRBV28	TRBJ1-1	.	.	TGTGCCAGCAGTTTAGGCAGGGGAACTGAAGCTTTCTTT	CASSLGRGTEAFF
TRBV7-8	TRBJ2-1	TRBD2	once	TGTGCCAGCAGCTCCGAAGCGGGAAGAACGAATGAGCAGTTCTTC	CASSSEAGRTNEQFF
TRBV29-1	TRBJ1-1	.	.	TGCAGCGTCTTAGAGACAGCGAACACTGAAGCTTTCTTT	CSVLETANTEAFF